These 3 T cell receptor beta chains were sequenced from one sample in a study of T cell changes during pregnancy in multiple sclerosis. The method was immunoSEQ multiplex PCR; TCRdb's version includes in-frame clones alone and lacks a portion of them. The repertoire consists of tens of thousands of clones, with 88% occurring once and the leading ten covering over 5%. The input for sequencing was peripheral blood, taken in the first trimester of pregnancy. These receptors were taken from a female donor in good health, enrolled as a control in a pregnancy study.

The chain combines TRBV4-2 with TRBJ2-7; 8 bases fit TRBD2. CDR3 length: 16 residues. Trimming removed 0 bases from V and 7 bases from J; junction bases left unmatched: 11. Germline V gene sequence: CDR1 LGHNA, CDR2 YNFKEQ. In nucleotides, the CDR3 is TGTGCCAGCAGCCAAGATGCGACGGGAGGGCAGAGGGAGCAGTACTTC. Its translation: CASSQDATGGQREQYF.

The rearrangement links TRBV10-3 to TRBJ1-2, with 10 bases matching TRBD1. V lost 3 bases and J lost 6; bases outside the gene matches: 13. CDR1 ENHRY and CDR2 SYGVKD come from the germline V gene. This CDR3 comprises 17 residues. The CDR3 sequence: CAISDPGTGARRDGYTF. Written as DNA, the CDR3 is TGTGCCATCAGTGATCCCGGGACAGGGGCTCGTCGCGATGGCTACACCTTC.

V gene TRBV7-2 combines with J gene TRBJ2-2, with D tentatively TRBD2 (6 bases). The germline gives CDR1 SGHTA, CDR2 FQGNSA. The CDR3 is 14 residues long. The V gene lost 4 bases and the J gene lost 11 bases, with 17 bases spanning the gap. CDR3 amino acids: CASSYMWGESELFF. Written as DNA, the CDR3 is TGTGCCAGCAGCTACATGTGGGGGGAGAGCGAGCTGTTTTTT.